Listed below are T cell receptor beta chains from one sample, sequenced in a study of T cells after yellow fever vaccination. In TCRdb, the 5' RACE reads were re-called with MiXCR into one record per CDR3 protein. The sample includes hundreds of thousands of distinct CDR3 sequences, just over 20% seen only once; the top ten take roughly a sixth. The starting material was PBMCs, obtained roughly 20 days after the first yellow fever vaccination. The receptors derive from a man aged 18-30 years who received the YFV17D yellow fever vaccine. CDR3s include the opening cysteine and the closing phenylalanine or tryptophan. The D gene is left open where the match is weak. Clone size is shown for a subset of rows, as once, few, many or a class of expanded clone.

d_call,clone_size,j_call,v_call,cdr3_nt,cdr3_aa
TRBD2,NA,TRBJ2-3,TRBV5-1,TGCGCCAGCAGCCTAACGGGGGGGCTTAGGACAGATACGCAGTATTTT,CASSLTGGLRTDTQYF
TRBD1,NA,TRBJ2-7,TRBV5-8,TGTGCCAGCAGCGGGACAGTGCCCTTCCACGAGCAGTACTTC,CASSGTVPFHEQYF
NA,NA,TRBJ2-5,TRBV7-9,TGTGCCAGCAGCTTAGAAGTCACGGTGACCCAGTACTTC,CASSLEVTVTQYF
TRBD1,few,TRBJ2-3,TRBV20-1,TGCAGTGCTAGGGCACCATTTGGGACAGGCACAGATACGCAGTATTTT,CSARAPFGTGTDTQYF
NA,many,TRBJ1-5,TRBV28,TGTGCCAGCAGTAAGGCGGCGCGAGGGGAATTT,CASSKAARGEF
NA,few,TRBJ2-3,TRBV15,TGTGCCACCAGCTGGGGATATTTTGCTACCTCGGCAAGCACAGATACGCAGTATTTT,CATSWGYFATSASTDTQYF
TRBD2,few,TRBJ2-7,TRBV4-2,TGTGCCAGCAGTGGACCCCGCGGGGGTCTATCCTACGAGCAGTACTTC,CASSGPRGGLSYEQYF
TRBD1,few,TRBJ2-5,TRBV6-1,TGTGCCAGCAGCGCACAGGGGGGACAAGAGACCCAGTACTTC,CASSAQGGQETQYF
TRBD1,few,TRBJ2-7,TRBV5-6,TGTGCCAGCAGTTCCACTGGGACAGACTACGAGCAGTACTTC,CASSSTGTDYEQYF
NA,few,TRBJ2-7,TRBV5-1,TGCGCCAGCAGCTATAACCCGGAGCGCACCTACGAGCAGTACTTC,CASSYNPERTYEQYF
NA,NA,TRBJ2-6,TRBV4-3,TGCGCCAGCAGCCAGGGGGGCCTCTCTGGGGCCAACGTCCTGACTTTC,CASSQGGLSGANVLTF